This TCR beta chain appears in the sequencing data of a study of blood T cells in healthy people across ages. Next came a second PCR, run for about 6 to 11 cycles, which used a sample-barcoded 5' primer along with a J-beta primer mix. Each cDNA molecule received a tag from a template-switch adaptor that had 12 random nucleotides. A single record per CDR3 protein comes from TCRdb applying MiXCR to the 5' RACE reads. The sample lists about 1,400,000 distinct CDR3 sequences; around 55% were seen once. V was pared by 5 bases and J by 1 base, with 9 bases between. Germline V gene lookup returns CDR1 MNHNY and CDR2 SVGAGI (reference sequence). The CDR3 totals 13 residues.

Sequences were obtained from blood. The J gene is TRBJ2-7, the V gene TRBV6-6, with D uncertain. This sequence originates from a young man in good health. The chain's CDR3 is CASSMGTSYEQYF. In DNA form, the CDR3 reads TGTGCCAGCAGTATGGGAACATCCTACGAGCAGTACTTC.